These T cell receptor beta chains were read from a single sample in a study of T cells in Graves' hyperthyroidism and ophthalmopathy. TCRdb processed the multiplex PCR reads anew with MiXCR; each CDR3 protein has one entry. Among some 440,000 distinct CDR3 sequences listed, approximately 14% were seen once. The specimen was blood. These receptors were taken from a woman under 30 with Graves' hyperthyroidism. Each CDR3 is given with its conserved first and last residue. The D gene is left open where the match is weak. Some rows mark clone size as missing; the rest say once, few, many or name a class of expanded clone.

d_call j_call v_call clone_size cdr3_nt cdr3_aa
. TRBJ2-1 TRBV9 few TGTGCCAGCAGCGGGCCTGTAGGTCGGGCGGGTGAGCAGTTCTTC CASSGPVGRAGEQFF
. TRBJ2-1 TRBV6-6 many TGTGCCAGCAGTTACGCACAATACAATGAGCAGTTCTTC CASSYAQYNEQFF
. TRBJ2-2 TRBV11-1 many TGTGCCAGCAGCTTAAGGTCTCGTTTCCCCGGGGAGCTGTTTTTT CASSLRSRFPGELFF
TRBD2 TRBJ2-5 TRBV20-1 . TGCAGTGCGGGGGCGGGGGGGACCCAGTACTTC CSAGAGGTQYF
. TRBJ2-3 TRBV7-3 many TGTGCCAGCAGCCTAAGGGCTCAGAGCCCAGATACGCAGTATTTT CASSLRAQSPDTQYF
. TRBJ1-5 TRBV7-9 many TGTGCCAGCAGCATGGGGTGGGATCAGCCCCAGCATTTT CASSMGWDQPQHF
. TRBJ2-1 TRBV10-1 many TGCGCCAGCAGTGAGTATTCACAGAATGAGCAGTTCTTC CASSEYSQNEQFF
TRBD2 TRBJ2-1 TRBV12-5 . TGTGCTAGTGGTTTGGGCGGGGGGGCCGATGAGCAGTTCTTC CASGLGGGADEQFF
. TRBJ2-7 TRBV14 . TGTGCCAGCAGTCGCGGACGGGGGCGACGGGAGCAGTACTTC CASSRGRGRREQYF
. TRBJ1-6 TRBV11-2 . TGTGCCAGCAGCCCCGAGGGGAGGCCGGATTCACCCCTCCACTTT CASSPEGRPDSPLHF
. TRBJ1-5 TRBV24-1 many TGTGCCACCATGGCTGTCCACCATGCCAATCAGCCCCAGCATTTT CATMAVHHANQPQHF
TRBD2 TRBJ2-3 TRBV27 many TGTGCCAGCAGTCCCCTGGAACTAGCGGGAATCACAGATACGCAGTATTTT CASSPLELAGITDTQYF
. TRBJ2-1 TRBV7-3 many TGTGCCAGCAGCTTCACGCCCCGGGGCTACAATGAGCAGTTCTTC CASSFTPRGYNEQFF
TRBD1 TRBJ1-5 TRBV7-8 many TGTGCCAGCAGCCCTGGGACAGCCAGTAGCCCCAATCAGCCCCAGCATTTT CASSPGTASSPNQPQHF
. TRBJ1-5 TRBV7-2 many TGTGCCAGCACCCCGAGGGGTCCTTATAGCAATCAGCCCCAGCATTTT CASTPRGPYSNQPQHF
TRBD2 TRBJ2-5 TRBV18 many TGTGCCAGCTCCGGGACTAGCGGTGGATTAGAGACCCAGTACTTC CASSGTSGGLETQYF
TRBD2 TRBJ2-7 TRBV7-9 many TGTGCCAGCAGCTCTAGAGGGGAGGGGAAGTCCTACGAGCAGTACTTC CASSSRGEGKSYEQYF
TRBD2 TRBJ2-1 TRBV3-1 many TGTGCCAGCAGCCCCACCCGGGAGGGCCCATACAATGAGCAGTTCTTC CASSPTREGPYNEQFF
. TRBJ1-2 TRBV5-1 many TGCGCCAGCAGCTTGGGACAGTTGGAAGTCGGCTACACCTTC CASSLGQLEVGYTF
. TRBJ2-7 TRBV9 . TGTGCCAGCAGCGTAGCTCCAACTAGCTCCTACGAGCAGTACTTC CASSVAPTSSYEQYF
TRBD1 TRBJ2-7 TRBV6-1 few TGTGCCAGCAGGCGATTGGGGACAGGGGAGCACGAGCAGTACTTC CASRRLGTGEHEQYF
. TRBJ1-6 TRBV27 . TGTGCCAGCAGTTTGCACGGCGCACCCTATAATTCACCCCTCCACTTT CASSLHGAPYNSPLHF
TRBD2 TRBJ2-3 TRBV12-3/TRBV12-4 many TGTGCCAGCAGTTTGGGACTAGCGGGAGTCCCAGATACGCAGTATTTT CASSLGLAGVPDTQYF
TRBD1 TRBJ1-2 TRBV18 many TGTGCCAGCTCACCAACCGGGACAGGGGACTATGGCTACACCTTC CASSPTGTGDYGYTF
. TRBJ1-6 TRBV28 many TGTGCCAGCAGTTCGGGTCTTGGGTCCTATAATTCACCCCTCCACTTT CASSSGLGSYNSPLHF
. TRBJ2-1 TRBV7-8 many TGTGCCAGCAGCTTAGCCAGATACAATGAGCAGTTCTTC CASSLARYNEQFF
. TRBJ2-5 TRBV5-6 . TGTGCCAGCAGCCCGGCATTATGGCGCCGGGATGGGGAGACCCAGTACTTC CASSPALWRRDGETQYF